A selection of T cell receptor beta chains follows, all from one sample in a study of shared clonotypes between healthy human individuals. The protocol was immunoSEQ multiplex PCR, while the TCRdb copy is restricted to in-frame clones and leaves out a portion. The sample carries approximately 740,000 clones, around 72% recorded once. Source material: memory CD4+ T cells sorted from blood. The receptor source for this set is a woman younger than 45 in good health. Each CDR3 is given with its conserved first and last residue. D genes are given only for firm matches. Size is omitted from some rows. Given values are once, few, many or a class for expanded clones.

cdr3_aa: CASSDWGGYNEQFF; cdr3_nt: TGTGCCAGCAGTGATTGGGGCGGATACAATGAGCAGTTCTTC; d_call: .; j_call: TRBJ2-1; clone_size: .; v_call: TRBV6-1
cdr3_aa: CATSREQGGWNEQFF; cdr3_nt: TGTGCCACCAGCAGAGAACAGGGGGGGTGGAATGAGCAGTTCTTC; d_call: .; j_call: TRBJ2-1; clone_size: many; v_call: TRBV15
cdr3_aa: CASSLLRGSTGELFF; cdr3_nt: TGTGCCAGCAGCTTACTACGGGGGAGCACCGGGGAGCTGTTTTTT; d_call: .; j_call: TRBJ2-2; clone_size: .; v_call: TRBV7-2
cdr3_aa: CASSDDRGSGRVLSTDTQYF; cdr3_nt: TGTGCCAGCAGCGACGACAGGGGTAGCGGGAGGGTTTTAAGCACAGATACGCAGTATTTT; d_call: TRBD2; j_call: TRBJ2-3; clone_size: .; v_call: TRBV9
cdr3_aa: CASSKLEGSYGYTF; cdr3_nt: TGTGCCAGCAGCAAACTTGAGGGCAGCTATGGCTACACCTTC; d_call: .; j_call: TRBJ1-2; clone_size: many; v_call: TRBV21-1
cdr3_aa: CASSDRGETQYF; cdr3_nt: TGTGCCAGCAGTGACAGGGGAGAGACCCAGTACTTC; d_call: .; j_call: TRBJ2-5; clone_size: .; v_call: TRBV25-1
cdr3_aa: CASSYRDSQETQYF; cdr3_nt: TGTGCCAGCAGCTACCGGGACAGCCAAGAGACCCAGTACTTC; d_call: TRBD1; j_call: TRBJ2-5; clone_size: .; v_call: TRBV5-6
cdr3_aa: CASSGTVSGELFF; cdr3_nt: TGTGCCAGCAGCGGGACAGTATCCGGGGAGCTGTTTTTT; d_call: .; j_call: TRBJ2-2; clone_size: .; v_call: TRBV9
cdr3_aa: CASSRATASNQPQHF; cdr3_nt: TGCGCCAGCAGCCGAGCGACAGCCAGCAATCAGCCCCAGCATTTT; d_call: .; j_call: TRBJ1-5; clone_size: .; v_call: TRBV4-1
cdr3_aa: CASSRRAGGTGTDTQYF; cdr3_nt: TGTGCCAGCAGCCGCAGAGCGGGAGGCACAGGCACAGATACGCAGTATTTT; d_call: TRBD2; j_call: TRBJ2-3; clone_size: many; v_call: TRBV7-8
cdr3_aa: CASSHGGEDTQYF; cdr3_nt: TGTGCCAGCAGTCACGGGGGAGAAGATACGCAGTATTTT; d_call: .; j_call: TRBJ2-3; clone_size: .; v_call: TRBV27
cdr3_aa: CASSLETSGRTYEQYF; cdr3_nt: TGTGCCAGCAGCTTAGAGACTAGCGGAAGGACCTACGAGCAGTACTTC; d_call: TRBD2; j_call: TRBJ2-7; clone_size: .; v_call: TRBV11-2
cdr3_aa: CASGILVGAGTDTQYF; cdr3_nt: TGTGCTAGTGGTATACTGGTCGGGGCGGGAACAGATACGCAGTATTTT; d_call: .; j_call: TRBJ2-3; clone_size: .; v_call: TRBV12-5
cdr3_aa: CASSLHGGANTGELFF; cdr3_nt: TGTGCCAGCAGCCTTCACGGCGGAGCGAACACCGGGGAGCTGTTTTTT; d_call: .; j_call: TRBJ2-2; clone_size: once; v_call: TRBV7-2
cdr3_aa: CASSLVGTGSNYGYTF; cdr3_nt: TGTGCCAGCAGTTTAGTCGGGACAGGGTCAAACTATGGCTACACCTTC; d_call: TRBD1; j_call: TRBJ1-2; clone_size: .; v_call: TRBV28
cdr3_aa: CASSSTSRAEAFF; cdr3_nt: TGTGCCAGCAGCTCCACATCGAGGGCTGAAGCTTTCTTT; d_call: .; j_call: TRBJ1-1; clone_size: .; v_call: TRBV9
cdr3_aa: CASKGRRDRSGETQYF; cdr3_nt: TGTGCCAGCAAGGGTCGAAGGGACAGGTCGGGAGAGACCCAGTACTTC; d_call: TRBD1; j_call: TRBJ2-5; clone_size: .; v_call: TRBV2
cdr3_aa: CASSPRASMRIYGYTF; cdr3_nt: TGTGCCAGCAGCCCTAGGGCCAGTATGCGCATCTATGGCTACACCTTC; d_call: .; j_call: TRBJ1-2; clone_size: .; v_call: TRBV5-6
cdr3_aa: CASRPGTEETQYF; cdr3_nt: TGTGCCAGCAGACCCGGGACAGAAGAGACCCAGTACTTC; d_call: TRBD1; j_call: TRBJ2-5; clone_size: .; v_call: TRBV6-6
cdr3_aa: CASSGEKGRDTQYF; cdr3_nt: TGTGCCAGCAGTGGGGAAAAGGGGAGGGATACGCAGTATTTT; d_call: .; j_call: TRBJ2-3; clone_size: many; v_call: TRBV25-1
cdr3_aa: CASSENSRLAGVYNEQFF; cdr3_nt: TGTGCCAGCAGTGAAAATTCCCGGCTAGCGGGAGTTTACAATGAGCAGTTCTTC; d_call: TRBD2; j_call: TRBJ2-1; clone_size: .; v_call: TRBV25-1
cdr3_aa: CASSFYSGGDYGYTF; cdr3_nt: TGTGCCAGCAGTTTTTATAGTGGGGGAGACTATGGCTACACCTTC; d_call: .; j_call: TRBJ1-2; clone_size: few; v_call: TRBV28
cdr3_aa: CASSISLGSYEQYF; cdr3_nt: TGTGCCAGTAGTATATCACTAGGGTCCTACGAGCAGTACTTC; d_call: .; j_call: TRBJ2-7; clone_size: few; v_call: TRBV19
cdr3_aa: CAISESPHEQFF; cdr3_nt: TGTGCCATCAGTGAGAGCCCCCATGAGCAGTTCTTC; d_call: .; j_call: TRBJ2-1; clone_size: few; v_call: TRBV10-3
cdr3_aa: CASSLGLTASTDTQYF; cdr3_nt: TGCGCCAGCAGCTTGGGTCTAACAGCTAGCACAGATACGCAGTATTTT; d_call: .; j_call: TRBJ2-3; clone_size: .; v_call: TRBV5-1
cdr3_aa: CASSDLPGASTDTQYF; cdr3_nt: TGCGCCAGCAGTGATCTTCCAGGGGCTTCGACAGATACGCAGTATTTT; d_call: .; j_call: TRBJ2-3; clone_size: .; v_call: TRBV10-2
cdr3_aa: CASSIQGDSNQPQHF; cdr3_nt: TGTGCCAGCAGTATACAGGGGGATAGCAATCAGCCCCAGCATTTT; d_call: TRBD1; j_call: TRBJ1-5; clone_size: .; v_call: TRBV28
cdr3_aa: CASSSRTGEQPQHF; cdr3_nt: TGTGCCAGCAGCTCCAGGACGGGGGAGCAGCCCCAGCATTTT; d_call: .; j_call: TRBJ1-5; clone_size: .; v_call: TRBV7-2
cdr3_aa: CASSPYRQGSTEAFF; cdr3_nt: TGTGCCAGCAGTCCGTATAGACAGGGCAGCACTGAAGCTTTCTTT; d_call: TRBD1; j_call: TRBJ1-1; clone_size: .; v_call: TRBV27
cdr3_aa: CAISEEMVNTEAFF; cdr3_nt: TGTGCCATCAGTGAGGAGATGGTGAACACTGAAGCTTTCTTT; d_call: .; j_call: TRBJ1-1; clone_size: .; v_call: TRBV10-3
cdr3_aa: CASSLGGTSGSWGYEQYF; cdr3_nt: TGCGCCAGCTCACTCGGGGGGACTAGCGGGAGTTGGGGCTACGAGCAGTACTTC; d_call: TRBD2; j_call: TRBJ2-7; clone_size: .; v_call: TRBV10-2
cdr3_aa: CASSPRTLTNTGELFF; cdr3_nt: TGTGCCAGCTCACCGAGGACCCTAACGAACACCGGGGAGCTGTTTTTT; d_call: .; j_call: TRBJ2-2; clone_size: .; v_call: TRBV18
cdr3_aa: CASSFGLQGSGNTIYF; cdr3_nt: TGTGCCAGCAGCTTTGGCCTACAGGGGTCCGGAAACACCATATATTTT; d_call: .; j_call: TRBJ1-3; clone_size: .; v_call: TRBV12-1
cdr3_aa: CASSFRAGSEQFF; cdr3_nt: TGTGCCAGCAGTTTCCGGGCGGGGAGTGAGCAGTTCTTC; d_call: .; j_call: TRBJ2-1; clone_size: .; v_call: TRBV28
cdr3_aa: CASSPSGGARRKEQYF; cdr3_nt: TGTGCCAGCAGTCCCTCCGGGGGCGCGAGGCGAAAAGAGCAGTACTTC; d_call: .; j_call: TRBJ2-7; clone_size: .; v_call: TRBV5-4
cdr3_aa: CSVEGSATHRNEQFF; cdr3_nt: TGCAGCGTTGAAGGGTCGGCAACCCACCGCAATGAGCAGTTCTTC; d_call: .; j_call: TRBJ2-1; clone_size: .; v_call: TRBV29-1
cdr3_aa: CASSGPLTGPQHF; cdr3_nt: TGTGCCAGCAGTGGACCGTTGACGGGGCCCCAGCATTTT; d_call: .; j_call: TRBJ1-5; clone_size: .; v_call: TRBV2
cdr3_aa: CASSLQGTDTQYF; cdr3_nt: TGCGCCAGCAGCTTACAGGGAACAGATACGCAGTATTTT; d_call: .; j_call: TRBJ2-3; clone_size: .; v_call: TRBV5-1
cdr3_aa: CASSSAGTEAFF; cdr3_nt: TGTGCCAGCAGTTCGGCTGGGACTGAAGCTTTCTTT; d_call: .; j_call: TRBJ1-1; clone_size: .; v_call: TRBV25-1
cdr3_aa: CASSLGEAETQYF; cdr3_nt: TGTGCCAGCAGCTTAGGGGAGGCTGAGACCCAGTACTTC; d_call: .; j_call: TRBJ2-5; clone_size: .; v_call: TRBV7-3
cdr3_aa: CASSPPVGHSSYNSPLHF; cdr3_nt: TGTGCCAGCAGCCCCCCGGTAGGGCACAGCTCCTATAATTCACCCCTCCACTTT; d_call: .; j_call: TRBJ1-6; clone_size: .; v_call: TRBV21-1
cdr3_aa: CASSSGTSLSYEQYF; cdr3_nt: TGTGCCAGCAGTTCCGGGACTAGTCTCTCCTACGAGCAGTACTTC; d_call: TRBD2; j_call: TRBJ2-7; clone_size: .; v_call: TRBV6-1
cdr3_aa: CASSESRGFNPGANVLTF; cdr3_nt: TGTGCCAGCAGTGAGAGCAGGGGGTTCAACCCTGGGGCCAACGTCCTGACTTTC; d_call: TRBD1; j_call: TRBJ2-6; clone_size: few; v_call: TRBV6-1
cdr3_aa: CSTADTNEQYF; cdr3_nt: TGCAGCACCGCGGACACCAACGAGCAGTACTTC; d_call: .; j_call: TRBJ2-7; clone_size: few; v_call: TRBV29-1
cdr3_aa: CASSSTVAYGYTF; cdr3_nt: TGTGCCAGCAGCTCAACCGTCGCCTATGGCTACACCTTC; d_call: .; j_call: TRBJ1-2; clone_size: .; v_call: TRBV6-5
cdr3_aa: CASSRRTGTGFTEAFF; cdr3_nt: TGTGCCAGCAGTCGTCGCACCGGGACAGGGTTTACTGAAGCTTTCTTT; d_call: TRBD1; j_call: TRBJ1-1; clone_size: few; v_call: TRBV7-2
cdr3_aa: CASSASSGIGNQPQHF; cdr3_nt: TGTGCCAGCAGTGCCTCATCGGGCATCGGCAATCAGCCCCAGCATTTT; d_call: .; j_call: TRBJ1-5; clone_size: few; v_call: TRBV25-1
cdr3_aa: CASSEWAVNQPQHF; cdr3_nt: TGTGCCAGCAGTGAATGGGCAGTAAATCAGCCCCAGCATTTT; d_call: .; j_call: TRBJ1-5; clone_size: .; v_call: TRBV2
cdr3_aa: CAGVTVNPYEQYF; cdr3_nt: TGTGCCGGGGTGACAGTAAATCCCTACGAGCAGTACTTC; d_call: .; j_call: TRBJ2-7; clone_size: many; v_call: TRBV5-3
cdr3_aa: CASRSQGAVEKLFF; cdr3_nt: TGTGCCAGCAGGTCTCAGGGGGCAGTTGAAAAACTGTTTTTT; d_call: TRBD1; j_call: TRBJ1-4; clone_size: .; v_call: TRBV27
cdr3_aa: CSVDGLAGVLGAQYF; cdr3_nt: TGCAGCGTCGACGGACTAGCGGGAGTCTTAGGGGCCCAGTACTTC; d_call: TRBD2; j_call: TRBJ2-5; clone_size: .; v_call: TRBV29-1
cdr3_aa: CASRRGRVDYGYTF; cdr3_nt: TGTGCCAGCAGAAGGGGGCGGGTGGACTATGGCTACACCTTC; d_call: TRBD1; j_call: TRBJ1-2; clone_size: .; v_call: TRBV27
cdr3_aa: CAISLAGGTDTQYF; cdr3_nt: TGTGCCATCAGCTTAGCGGGAGGGACAGATACGCAGTATTTT; d_call: TRBD2; j_call: TRBJ2-3; clone_size: .; v_call: TRBV10-3
cdr3_aa: CASSIGRGSGFQPQHF; cdr3_nt: TGTGCCAGTAGTATAGGAAGGGGTTCCGGATTTCAGCCCCAGCATTTT; d_call: .; j_call: TRBJ1-5; clone_size: .; v_call: TRBV19